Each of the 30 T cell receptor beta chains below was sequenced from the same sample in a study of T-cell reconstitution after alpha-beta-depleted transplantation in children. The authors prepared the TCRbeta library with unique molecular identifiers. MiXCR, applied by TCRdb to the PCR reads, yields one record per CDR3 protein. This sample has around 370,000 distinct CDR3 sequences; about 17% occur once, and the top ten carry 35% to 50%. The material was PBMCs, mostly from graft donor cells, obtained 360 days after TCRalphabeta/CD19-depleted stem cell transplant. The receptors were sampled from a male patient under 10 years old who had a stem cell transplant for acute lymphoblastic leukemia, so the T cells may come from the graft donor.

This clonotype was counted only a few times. The CDR3 nucleotides are TGTGCCAGCAGCCACGGGGAGGGGTACAATGAGCAGTTCTTC. This codes for CASSHGEGYNEQFF. J is TRBJ2-1 and V is TRBV3-1; 7 nucleotides line up with TRBD2. The CDR3 covers 14 residues. Germline lookup yields CDR1 LGHDT and CDR2 YNNKEL (reference sequence). V gave up 3 bases and J gave up 4 bases; unmatched junction bases: 3.

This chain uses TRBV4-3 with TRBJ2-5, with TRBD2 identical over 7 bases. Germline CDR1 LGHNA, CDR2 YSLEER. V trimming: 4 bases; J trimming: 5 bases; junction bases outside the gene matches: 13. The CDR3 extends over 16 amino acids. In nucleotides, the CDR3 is TGCGCCAGCAGCCCTCAAGGGGCCCTCGGGAGGGAGACCCAGTACTTC. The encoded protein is CASSPQGALGRETQYF.

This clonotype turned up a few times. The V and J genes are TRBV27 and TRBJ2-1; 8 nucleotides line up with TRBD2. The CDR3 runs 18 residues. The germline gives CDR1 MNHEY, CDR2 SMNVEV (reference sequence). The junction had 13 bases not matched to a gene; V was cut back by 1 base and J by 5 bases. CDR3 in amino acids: CASSLLGRGTRGHNEQFF. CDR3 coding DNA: TGTGCCAGCAGTTTATTGGGCCGAGGGACTAGGGGTCACAATGAGCAGTTCTTC.

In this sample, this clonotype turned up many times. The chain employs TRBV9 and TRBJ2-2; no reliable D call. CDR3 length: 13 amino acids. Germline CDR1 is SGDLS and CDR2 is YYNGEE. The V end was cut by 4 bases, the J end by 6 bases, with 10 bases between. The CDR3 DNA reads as TGTGCCAGCAGCCCCTCTGGCCCCGGGGAGCTGTTTTTT. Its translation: CASSPSGPGELFF.

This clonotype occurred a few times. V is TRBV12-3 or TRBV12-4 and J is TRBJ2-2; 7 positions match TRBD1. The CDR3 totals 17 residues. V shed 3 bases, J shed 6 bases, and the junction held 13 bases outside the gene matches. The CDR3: CASSLLSLSTGAGELFF. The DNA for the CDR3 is TGTGCCAGCAGTTTGCTTTCGTTGTCTACAGGGGCCGGGGAGCTGTTTTTT.

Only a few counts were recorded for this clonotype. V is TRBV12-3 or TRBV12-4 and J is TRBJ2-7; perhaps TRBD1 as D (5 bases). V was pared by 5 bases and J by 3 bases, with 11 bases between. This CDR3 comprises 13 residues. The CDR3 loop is CASSPQGNYEQYF. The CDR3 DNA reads TGTGCCAGCAGTCCCCAGGGAAACTACGAGCAGTACTTC.

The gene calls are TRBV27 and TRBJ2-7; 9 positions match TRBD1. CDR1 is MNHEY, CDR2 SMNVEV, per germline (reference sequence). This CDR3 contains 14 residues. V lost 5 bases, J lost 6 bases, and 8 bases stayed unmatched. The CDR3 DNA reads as TGTGCCAGCAGTCCCGCCTCGACAGGGGGCGAGCAGTACTTC. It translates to CASSPASTGGEQYF.

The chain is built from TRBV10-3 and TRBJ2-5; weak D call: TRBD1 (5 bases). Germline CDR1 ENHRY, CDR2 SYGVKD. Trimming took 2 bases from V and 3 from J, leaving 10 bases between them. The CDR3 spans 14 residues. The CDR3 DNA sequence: TGTGCCATCAGTGAGGGGGCTTGGGAAGAGACCCAGTACTTC. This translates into CAISEGAWEETQYF.

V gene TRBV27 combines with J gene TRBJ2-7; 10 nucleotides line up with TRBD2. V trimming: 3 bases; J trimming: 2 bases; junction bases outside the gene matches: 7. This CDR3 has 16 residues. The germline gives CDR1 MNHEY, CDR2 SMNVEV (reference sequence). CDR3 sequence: CASSFSSGRITYEQYF. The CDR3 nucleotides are TGTGCCAGCAGTTTTTCTAGCGGGAGAATAACCTACGAGCAGTACTTC.

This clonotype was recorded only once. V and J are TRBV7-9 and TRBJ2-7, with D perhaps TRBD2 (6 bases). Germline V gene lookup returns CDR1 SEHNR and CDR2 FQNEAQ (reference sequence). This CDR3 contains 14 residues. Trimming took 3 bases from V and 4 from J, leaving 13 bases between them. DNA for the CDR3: TGTGCCAGCAGCTTTGGGGGGATGGGTTACGAGCAGTACTTC. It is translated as CASSFGGMGYEQYF.

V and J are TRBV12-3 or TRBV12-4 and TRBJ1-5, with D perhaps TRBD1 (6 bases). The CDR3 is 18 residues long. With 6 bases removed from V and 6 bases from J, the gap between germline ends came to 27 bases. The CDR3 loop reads CASSPSFDTGYSGQPQHF. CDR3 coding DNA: TGTGCCAGCAGCCCATCTTTTGATACAGGGTATTCGGGTCAGCCCCAGCATTTT.

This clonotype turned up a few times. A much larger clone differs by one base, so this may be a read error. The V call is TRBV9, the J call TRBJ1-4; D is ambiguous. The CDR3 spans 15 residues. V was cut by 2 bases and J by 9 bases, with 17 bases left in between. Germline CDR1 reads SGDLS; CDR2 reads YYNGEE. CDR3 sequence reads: CASSVLSGGSQKLFF. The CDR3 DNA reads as TGTGCCAGCAGCGTCCTCTCCGGCGGGTCGCAAAAACTGTTTTTT.

DNA for the CDR3: TGTGCCACCAGTGACTACAGGGGATCGGGGGATACGCAGTATTTT. Residues: CATSDYRGSGDTQYF. The rearrangement joins TRBV24-1 to TRBJ2-3; TRBD1 aligns across 7 bases. V shed 4 bases and J 6 bases; nucleotides not matched to a gene: 9. CDR3 length equals 15 residues. The germline gives CDR1 KGHDR, CDR2 SFDVKD.

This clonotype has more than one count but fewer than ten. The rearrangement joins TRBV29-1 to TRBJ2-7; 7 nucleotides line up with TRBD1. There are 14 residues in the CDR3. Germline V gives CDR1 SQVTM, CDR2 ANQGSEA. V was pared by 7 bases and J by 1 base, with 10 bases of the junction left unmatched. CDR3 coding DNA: TGCAGCGCGAGGGACAGCCTTTTTTCCTACGAGCAGTACTTC. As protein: CSARDSLFSYEQYF.

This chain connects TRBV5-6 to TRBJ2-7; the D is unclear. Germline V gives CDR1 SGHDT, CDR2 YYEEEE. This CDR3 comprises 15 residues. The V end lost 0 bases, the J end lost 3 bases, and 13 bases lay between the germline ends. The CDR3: CASSLAVVEHYEQYF. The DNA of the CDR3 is TGTGCCAGCAGCTTGGCCGTTGTCGAACACTACGAGCAGTACTTC.

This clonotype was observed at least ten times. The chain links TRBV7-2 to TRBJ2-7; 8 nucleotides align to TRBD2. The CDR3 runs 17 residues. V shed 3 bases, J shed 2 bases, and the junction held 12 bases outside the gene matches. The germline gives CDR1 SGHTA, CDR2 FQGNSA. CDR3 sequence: CASSFPRRTSGTYEQYF. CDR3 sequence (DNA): TGTGCCAGCAGCTTCCCCAGGCGTACTAGCGGAACCTACGAGCAGTACTTC.

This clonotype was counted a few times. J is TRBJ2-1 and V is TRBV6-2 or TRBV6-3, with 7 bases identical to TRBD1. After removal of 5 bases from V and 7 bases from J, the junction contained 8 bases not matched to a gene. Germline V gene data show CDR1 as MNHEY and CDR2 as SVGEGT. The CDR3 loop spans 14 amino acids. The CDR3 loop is CASSRSTGKNEQFF. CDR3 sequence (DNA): TGTGCCAGCAGTCGTTCGACAGGGAAGAATGAGCAGTTCTTC.

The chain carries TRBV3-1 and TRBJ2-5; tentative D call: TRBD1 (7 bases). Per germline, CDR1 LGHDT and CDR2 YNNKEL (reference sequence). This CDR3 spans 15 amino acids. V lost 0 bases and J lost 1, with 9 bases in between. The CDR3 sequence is CASSQDQGGQETQYF. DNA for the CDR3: TGTGCCAGCAGCCAAGATCAGGGGGGCCAAGAGACCCAGTACTTC.

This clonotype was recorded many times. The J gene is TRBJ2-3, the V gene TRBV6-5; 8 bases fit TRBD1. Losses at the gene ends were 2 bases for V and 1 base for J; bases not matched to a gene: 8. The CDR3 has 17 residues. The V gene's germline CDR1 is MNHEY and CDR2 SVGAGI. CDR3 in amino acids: CASSYPTGGSGTDTQYF. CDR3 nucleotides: TGTGCCAGCAGTTACCCTACAGGGGGTTCTGGCACAGATACGCAGTATTTT.

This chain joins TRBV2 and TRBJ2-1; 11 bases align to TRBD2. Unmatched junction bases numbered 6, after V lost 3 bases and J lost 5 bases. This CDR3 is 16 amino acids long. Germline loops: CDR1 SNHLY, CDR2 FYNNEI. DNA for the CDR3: TGTGCCAGCAGTGACGGTCTAGCGGGAGGACACAATGAGCAGTTCTTC. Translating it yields CASSDGLAGGHNEQFF.

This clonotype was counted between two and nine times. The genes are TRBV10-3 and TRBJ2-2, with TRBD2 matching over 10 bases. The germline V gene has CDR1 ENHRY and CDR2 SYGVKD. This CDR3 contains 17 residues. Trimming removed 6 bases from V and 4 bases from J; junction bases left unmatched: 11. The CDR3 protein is CAISQTSGPMGTGELFF. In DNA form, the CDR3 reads TGTGCCATCAGCCAGACTAGCGGGCCCATGGGCACCGGGGAGCTGTTTTTT.

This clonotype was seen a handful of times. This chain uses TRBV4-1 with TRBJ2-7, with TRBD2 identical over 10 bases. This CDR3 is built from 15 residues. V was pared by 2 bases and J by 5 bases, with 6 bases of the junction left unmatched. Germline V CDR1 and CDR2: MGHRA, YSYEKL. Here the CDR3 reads CASSQPGLARHEQYF. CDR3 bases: TGCGCCAGCAGCCAACCGGGACTAGCGCGCCACGAGCAGTACTTC.

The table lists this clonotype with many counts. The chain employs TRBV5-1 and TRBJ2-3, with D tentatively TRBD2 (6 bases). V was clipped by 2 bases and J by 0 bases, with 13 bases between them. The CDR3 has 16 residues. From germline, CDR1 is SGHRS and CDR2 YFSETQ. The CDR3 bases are TGCGCCAGCAGCTTTACCGGGAGCGGAAGCACAGATACGCAGTATTTT. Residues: CASSFTGSGSTDTQYF.

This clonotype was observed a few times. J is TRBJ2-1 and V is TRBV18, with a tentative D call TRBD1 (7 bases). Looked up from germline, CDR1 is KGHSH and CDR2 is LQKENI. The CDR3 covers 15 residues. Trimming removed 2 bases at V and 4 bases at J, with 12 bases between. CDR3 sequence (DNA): TGTGCCAGCTCACCAGGGTCAGGGGGGTACAATGAGCAGTTCTTC. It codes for CASSPGSGGYNEQFF.

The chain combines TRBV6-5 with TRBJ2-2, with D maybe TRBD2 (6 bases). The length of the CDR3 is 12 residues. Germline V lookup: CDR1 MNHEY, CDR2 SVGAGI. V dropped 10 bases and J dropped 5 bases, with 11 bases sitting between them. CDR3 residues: CATLRETGELFF. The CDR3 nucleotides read TGTGCCACCCTCCGGGAGACCGGGGAGCTGTTTTTT.

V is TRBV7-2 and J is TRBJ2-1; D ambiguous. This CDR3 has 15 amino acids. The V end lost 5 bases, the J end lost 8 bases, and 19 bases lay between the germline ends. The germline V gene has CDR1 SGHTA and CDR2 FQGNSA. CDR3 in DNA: TGTGCCAGCAGCCCCCTCGTGGGATGGAGCGATGAGCAGTTCTTC. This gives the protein CASSPLVGWSDEQFF.

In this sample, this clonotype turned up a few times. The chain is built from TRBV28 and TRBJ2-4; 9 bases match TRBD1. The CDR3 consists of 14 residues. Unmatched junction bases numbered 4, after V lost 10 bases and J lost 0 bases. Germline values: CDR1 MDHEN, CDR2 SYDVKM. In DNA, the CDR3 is TGTGCCACCGGACAGGGGCTAGCCAAAAACATTCAGTACTTC. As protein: CATGQGLAKNIQYF.

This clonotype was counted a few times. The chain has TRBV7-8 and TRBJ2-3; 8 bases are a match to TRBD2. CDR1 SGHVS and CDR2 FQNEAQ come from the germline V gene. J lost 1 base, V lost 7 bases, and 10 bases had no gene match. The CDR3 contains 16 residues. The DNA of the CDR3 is TGTGCCAGCAACAAAGTTGGGACTAGGCGCACAGATACGCAGTATTTT. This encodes CASNKVGTRRTDTQYF.

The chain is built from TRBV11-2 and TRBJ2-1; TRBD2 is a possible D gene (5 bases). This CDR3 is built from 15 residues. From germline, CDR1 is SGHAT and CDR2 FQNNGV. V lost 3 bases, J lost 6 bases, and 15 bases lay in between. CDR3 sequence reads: CASSFPETRPNEQFF. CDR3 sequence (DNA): TGTGCCAGCAGCTTTCCGGAAACTAGGCCCAATGAGCAGTTCTTC.

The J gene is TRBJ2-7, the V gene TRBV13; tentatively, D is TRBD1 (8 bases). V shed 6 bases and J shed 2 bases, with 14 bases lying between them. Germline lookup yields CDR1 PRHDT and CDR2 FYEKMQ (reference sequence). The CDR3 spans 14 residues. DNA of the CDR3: TGTGCCAGCAGAATACAGGGGGGGACCTACGAGCAGTACTTC. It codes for CASRIQGGTYEQYF.